This T cell receptor (beta chain) was profiled in a study of shared clonotypes between healthy human individuals. The study, taken as a whole, reports: Rarefaction showed sorted-subset sequencing was incomplete despite large depth. In contrast to clonotypes shared by all four donors, non-shared clonotypes had lower generation probabilities.

CD45RO negativity and positive selection for CCR7 defined naive CD8 cells, a population that excluded terminally differentiated effector memory CD45RA+ cells. In the case of this clone: What it binds is unknown.

The assay was immunoSEQ multiplex PCR, and TCRdb's table has in-frame clones only and misses some. This repertoire shows about 1.9 million clones, just over 90% found once; its top ten account for approximately 1.6%. V shed 5 bases, J shed 3 bases, and the junction held 10 bases outside the gene matches. This CDR3 comprises 16 residues. The germline gives CDR1 SGHTA, CDR2 FQGNSA. The sequencing sample was made of naive CD8+ T cells from PBMCs. This receptor was obtained from a young man in good health. Some clones in this sample may be carry-over from other donors' samples. The chain employs TRBV7-2 and TRBJ2-5, with TRBD1 matching 9 bases. The CDR3, as DNA: TGTGCCAGCAGCATAGGGGGACAGGGAAGGGAAGAGACCCAGTACTTC. Amino acids: CASSIGGQGREETQYF.